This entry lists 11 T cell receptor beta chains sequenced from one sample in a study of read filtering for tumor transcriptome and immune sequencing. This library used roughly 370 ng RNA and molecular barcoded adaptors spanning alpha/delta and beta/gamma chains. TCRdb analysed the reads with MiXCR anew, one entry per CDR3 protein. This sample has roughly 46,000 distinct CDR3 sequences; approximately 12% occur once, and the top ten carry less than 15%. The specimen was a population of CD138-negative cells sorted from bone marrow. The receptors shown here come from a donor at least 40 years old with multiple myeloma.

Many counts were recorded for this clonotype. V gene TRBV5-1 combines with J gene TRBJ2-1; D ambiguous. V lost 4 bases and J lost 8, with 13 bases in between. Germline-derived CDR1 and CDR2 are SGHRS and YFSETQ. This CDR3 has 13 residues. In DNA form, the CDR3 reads TGCGCCAGCAGCAACGGCGCTCGGGATGAGCAGTTCTTC. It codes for CASSNGARDEQFF.

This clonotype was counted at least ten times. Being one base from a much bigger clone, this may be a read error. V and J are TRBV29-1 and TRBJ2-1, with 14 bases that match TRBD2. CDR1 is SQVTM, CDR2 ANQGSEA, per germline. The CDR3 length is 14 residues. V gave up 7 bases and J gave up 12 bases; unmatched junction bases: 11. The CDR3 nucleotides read TGCAGCGGGACCGGGACTAGCGGGAGATACGGGCAGTTCTTC. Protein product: CSGTGTSGRYGQFF.

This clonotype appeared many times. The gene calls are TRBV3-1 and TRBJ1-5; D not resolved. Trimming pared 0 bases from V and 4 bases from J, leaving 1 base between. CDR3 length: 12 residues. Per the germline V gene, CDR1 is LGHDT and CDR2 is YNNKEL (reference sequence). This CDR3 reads CASSQENQPQHF. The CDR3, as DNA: TGTGCCAGCAGCCAAGAGAATCAGCCCCAGCATTTT.

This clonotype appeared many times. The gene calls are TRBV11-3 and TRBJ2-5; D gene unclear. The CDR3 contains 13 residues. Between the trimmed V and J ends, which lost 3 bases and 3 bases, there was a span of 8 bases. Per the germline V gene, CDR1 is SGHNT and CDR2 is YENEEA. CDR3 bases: TGTGCCAGCAGCTTCTATTCCGAAGAGACCCAGTACTTC. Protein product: CASSFYSEETQYF.

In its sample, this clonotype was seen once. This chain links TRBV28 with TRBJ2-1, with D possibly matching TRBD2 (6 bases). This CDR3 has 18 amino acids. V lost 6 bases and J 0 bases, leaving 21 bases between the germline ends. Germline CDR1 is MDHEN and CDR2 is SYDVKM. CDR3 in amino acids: CASSPQRYAGSSYNEQFF. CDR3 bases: TGTGCCAGCAGCCCTCAACGATATGCCGGGAGCTCCTACAATGAGCAGTTCTTC.

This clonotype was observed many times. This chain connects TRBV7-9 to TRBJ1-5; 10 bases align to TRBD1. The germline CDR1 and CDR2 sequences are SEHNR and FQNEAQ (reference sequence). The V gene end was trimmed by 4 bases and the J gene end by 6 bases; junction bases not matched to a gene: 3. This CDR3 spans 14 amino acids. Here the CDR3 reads CASSSDRGRQPQHF. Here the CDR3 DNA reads TGTGCCAGCAGCTCAGACAGGGGGCGTCAGCCCCAGCATTTT.

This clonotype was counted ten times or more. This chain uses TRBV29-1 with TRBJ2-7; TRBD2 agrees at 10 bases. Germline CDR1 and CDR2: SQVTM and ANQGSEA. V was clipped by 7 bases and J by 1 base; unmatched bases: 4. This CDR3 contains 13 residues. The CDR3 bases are TGCAGCGCCGTGACTAGCGGGTCCTACGAGCAGTACTTC. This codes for CSAVTSGSYEQYF.

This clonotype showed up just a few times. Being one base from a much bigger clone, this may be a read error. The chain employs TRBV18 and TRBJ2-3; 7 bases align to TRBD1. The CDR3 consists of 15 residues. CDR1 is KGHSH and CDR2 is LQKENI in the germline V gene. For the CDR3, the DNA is TGTGCCGGCTCCGTCTCGGGACAGAACACAGATACGCAGTATTTT. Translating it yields CAGSVSGQNTDTQYF.

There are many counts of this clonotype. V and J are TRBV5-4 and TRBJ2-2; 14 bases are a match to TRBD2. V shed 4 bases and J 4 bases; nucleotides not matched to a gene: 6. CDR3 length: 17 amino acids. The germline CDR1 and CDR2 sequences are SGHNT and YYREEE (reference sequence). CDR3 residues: CASSPGLAGAGTGELFF. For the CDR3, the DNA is TGTGCCAGCAGCCCGGGACTAGCGGGAGCGGGCACCGGGGAGCTGTTTTTT.

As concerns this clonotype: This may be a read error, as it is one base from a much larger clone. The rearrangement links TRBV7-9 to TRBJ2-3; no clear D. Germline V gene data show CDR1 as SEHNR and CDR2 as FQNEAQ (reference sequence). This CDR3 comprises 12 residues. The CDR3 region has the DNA TGTGCCAGCAGCTTAGTTACAGATGCGCAGTATTTT. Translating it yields CASSLVTDAQYF.

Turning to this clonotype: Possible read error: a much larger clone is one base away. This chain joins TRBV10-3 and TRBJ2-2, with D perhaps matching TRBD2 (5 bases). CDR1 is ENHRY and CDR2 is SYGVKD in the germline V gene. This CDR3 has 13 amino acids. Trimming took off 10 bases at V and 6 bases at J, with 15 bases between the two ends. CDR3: CANSPNSAGELFF. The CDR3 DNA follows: TGTGCCAACAGCCCGAATAGCGCCGGGGAGCTGTTTTTT.